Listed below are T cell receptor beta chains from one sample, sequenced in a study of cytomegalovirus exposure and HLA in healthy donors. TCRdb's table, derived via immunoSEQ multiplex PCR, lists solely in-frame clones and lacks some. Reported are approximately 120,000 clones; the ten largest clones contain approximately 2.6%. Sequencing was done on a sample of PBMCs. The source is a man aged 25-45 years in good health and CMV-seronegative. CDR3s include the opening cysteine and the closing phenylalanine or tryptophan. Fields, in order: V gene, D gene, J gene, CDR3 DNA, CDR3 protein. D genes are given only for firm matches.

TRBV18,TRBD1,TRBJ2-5,TGTGCCAGCTCACGACCGGGACAGGGAGTCCGTGAGACCCAGTACTTC,CASSRPGQGVRETQYF
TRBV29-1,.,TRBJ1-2,TGCAGCGTTGAGGGCAACCTCTATGGCTACACCTTC,CSVEGNLYGYTF
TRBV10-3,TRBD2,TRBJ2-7,TGTGCCATCAGTGGAAGCGGGGCCTCCTACGAGCAGTACTTC,CAISGSGASYEQYF
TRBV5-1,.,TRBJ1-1,TGCGCCAGCAGCGCCCACAGGGTAGGAAACACTGAAGCTTTCTTT,CASSAHRVGNTEAFF
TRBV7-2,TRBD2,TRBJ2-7,TGTGCCAGCAGCCCGGGGAGGGGCGTCGACGAGCAGTACTTC,CASSPGRGVDEQYF
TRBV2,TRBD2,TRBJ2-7,TGTGCCAGCAAATTACTAGCGGGAGCCAACGAGCAGTACTTC,CASKLLAGANEQYF
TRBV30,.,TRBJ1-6,TGTGCCTGCGATTCACCCCTCCACTTT,CACDSPLHF
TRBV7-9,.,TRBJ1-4,TGTGCCAGCAGCCCATATAGTGGGTCAGGTGGAAATGAAAAACTGTTTTTT,CASSPYSGSGGNEKLFF
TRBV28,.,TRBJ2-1,TGTGCCACCCGGCCGCAGGGAGGTTACAATGAGCAGTTCTTC,CATRPQGGYNEQFF
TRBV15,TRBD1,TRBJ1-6,TGTGCCACCAGCAGAGATCCACAGGGGGGTTCACCCCTCCACTTT,CATSRDPQGGSPLHF
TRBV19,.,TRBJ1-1,TGTGCCAGTAAGGAGGGACCAGGGATCATGAACACTGAAGCTTTCTTT,CASKEGPGIMNTEAFF
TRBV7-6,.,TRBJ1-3,TGTGCCAGCAGCGCATATTCGACAGGAGTTATCTCCGGAAACACCATATATTTT,CASSAYSTGVISGNTIYF
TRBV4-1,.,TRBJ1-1,TGCGCCAGCAGCCAGGCCGACAGGATCTACACTGAAGCTTTCTTT,CASSQADRIYTEAFF
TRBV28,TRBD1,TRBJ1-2,TGTGCCAGCACCTCCGGGACAGGGGGCGGTGGCTACACCTTC,CASTSGTGGGGYTF
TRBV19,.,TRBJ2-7,TGTGCCAGTAGTACGGCCCTTAATCGGGGGGAGCAGTACTTC,CASSTALNRGEQYF
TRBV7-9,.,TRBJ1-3,TGTGCCAGCAGACACGGACTGTACAACACCATATATTTT,CASRHGLYNTIYF
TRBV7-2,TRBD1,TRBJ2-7,TGTGCCAGCAGCTTAGGACATGTACAGGGGTACGAGCAGTACTTC,CASSLGHVQGYEQYF
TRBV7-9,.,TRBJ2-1,TGTGCCAGCAGCTCACAGGATTTACTAATGGATGAGCAGTTCTTC,CASSSQDLLMDEQFF
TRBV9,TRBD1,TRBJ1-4,TGTGCCAGCAGCGTAGCGGACAGGGTAACTAATGAAAAACTGTTTTTT,CASSVADRVTNEKLFF
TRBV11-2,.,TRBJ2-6,TGTGCCAGCAGCCCATCCGCCAGGGCCTCTGGGGCCAACGTCCTGACTTTC,CASSPSARASGANVLTF
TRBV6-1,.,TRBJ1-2,TGTGCCAGCAGTGAAGTGTTCGGGGTTCTGCCGAGATATGGCTACACCTTC,CASSEVFGVLPRYGYTF
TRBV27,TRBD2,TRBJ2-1,TGTGCCAGCAGCCGACTAGCGGGATTCCACAATGAGCAGTTCTTC,CASSRLAGFHNEQFF
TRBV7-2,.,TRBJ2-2,TGTGCCAGCAGCTTCTTCGGCGGGGAGCTGTTTTTT,CASSFFGGELFF
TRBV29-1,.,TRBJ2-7,TGCAGCGTGGGCCCGAGGCAGGGGAGCTACGAGCAGTACTTC,CSVGPRQGSYEQYF
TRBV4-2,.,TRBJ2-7,TGTGCCAGCAGCCAATCCACGGGATCCTACGAGCAGTACTTC,CASSQSTGSYEQYF
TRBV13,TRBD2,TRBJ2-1,TGTGCCAGCAGCTTGGCTAGCGGGAGTTCCTACAATGAGCAGCTCTTC,CASSLASGSSYNEQLF
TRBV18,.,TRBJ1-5,TGTGCCAGCTCACCGCTAGACAGAGGTCAGCCCCAGCATTTT,CASSPLDRGQPQHF
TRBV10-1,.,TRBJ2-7,TGCGCCAGCAGTGCGGGGGATGCCATTCTATACGAGCAGTACTTC,CASSAGDAILYEQYF
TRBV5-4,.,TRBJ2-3,TGTGCCAGCAGCTTGGGGTCCCAGCGGGTACCTAGCACAGATACGCAGTATTTT,CASSLGSQRVPSTDTQYF
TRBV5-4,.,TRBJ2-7,TGTGCCAGCAGCCACCCGGACAGCTACGAGCAGTACTTC,CASSHPDSYEQYF
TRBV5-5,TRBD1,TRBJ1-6,TGTGCCAGCAGCTCCCGGGACAGGCGTCCGGGGCTCCACTTT,CASSSRDRRPGLHF
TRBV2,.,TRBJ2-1,TGTGCCAGCTCCGGGGGGACAGGACTAGGAATCGATGAGCAGTTCTTC,CASSGGTGLGIDEQFF
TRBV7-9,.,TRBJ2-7,TGTGCCAGCAGCGGTATGTTAGGGGCCACGCTCGAGCAGTACTTC,CASSGMLGATLEQYF
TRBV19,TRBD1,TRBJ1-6,TGTGCCAGTAGTTCCCGGGACAGGGAGGGCTCACCCCTCCACTTT,CASSSRDREGSPLHF
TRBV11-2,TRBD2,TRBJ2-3,TGTGCCAGCAGCTTAGGACTAGCGGGAGCAGATACGCAGTATTTT,CASSLGLAGADTQYF
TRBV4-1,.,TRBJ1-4,TGCGCCAGCAGGCGTAGACAGAGTTCGAATGAAAAACTGTTTTTT,CASRRRQSSNEKLFF
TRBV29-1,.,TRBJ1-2,TGCAGCGTTGAAGGAGGGTCCTTAGGGTATGGCTACACCTTC,CSVEGGSLGYGYTF
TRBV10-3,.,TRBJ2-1,TGTGCCATCATGGAGGTTAACAGGGAAGGGAATGAGCAGTTCTTC,CAIMEVNREGNEQFF
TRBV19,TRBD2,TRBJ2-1,TGTGCCAGTAGTTTCCGTTCAGCGGGAGGTTGGTACAATGAGCAGTTCTTC,CASSFRSAGGWYNEQFF
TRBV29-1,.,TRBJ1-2,TGCAGCGGGAACCTAGGCTATGGCCACACCTTC,CSGNLGYGHTF
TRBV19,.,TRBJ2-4,TGTGCCAGTAACAGGGCCAAAAACATTCAGTACTTC,CASNRAKNIQYF
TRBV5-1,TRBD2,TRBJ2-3,TGCGCCAGCAGCTTAGAGGGGCTAGCGGGATCCCCGGATACTAGCACAGATACGCAGTATTTT,CASSLEGLAGSPDTSTDTQYF
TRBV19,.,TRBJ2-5,TGTGCCAGTAGTACCCGAGCGGTTTACCAAGAGACCCAGTACTTC,CASSTRAVYQETQYF
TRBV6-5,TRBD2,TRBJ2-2,TGTGCCAGCAGTTACTCAGATGCGGGGGGCACCGGGGAGCTGTTTTTT,CASSYSDAGGTGELFF
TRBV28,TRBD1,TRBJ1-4,TGTGCCAGCAGTTCCCCGGACAGGACTATAGAAAAACTGTTTTTT,CASSSPDRTIEKLFF
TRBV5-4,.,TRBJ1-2,TGTGCCAGCAGGTCGACACCTAACTATGGCTACACCTTC,CASRSTPNYGYTF
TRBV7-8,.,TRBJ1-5,TGTGCCAGCAGCAAACGATCCAGGGGTCATAGCAATCAGCCCCAGCATTTT,CASSKRSRGHSNQPQHF